This TCR beta chain was profiled in a study of blood T cells in healthy people across ages. Notes on this clonotype: What it binds is not known.

Study results and caveats: Long-lived and aged donors differed, with more naive CD4+ cells and higher diversity in the long-lived. As age increased, TCR beta diversity per million T cells fell in a roughly linear fashion.

Primers used in a second PCR of roughly 7 to 12 cycles were a sample-barcoded 5' primer and a J-beta primer mix. One entry per CDR3 protein results from TCRdb running MiXCR on the 5' RACE reads. The sample holds fewer than 1,000,000 distinct CDR3 sequences; 40% to 50% are singletons and the top ten take roughly 19%. Germline V gene data show CDR1 as SGHTA and CDR2 as FQGNSA. The CDR3 is 15 residues long. V shed 6 bases and J shed 7 bases, with 19 bases lying between them. The clonotype was recovered from a man aged 55-75 years in good health. The sequenced material came from blood. J is TRBJ2-1 and V is TRBV7-2, with D possibly being TRBD2 (7 bases). The CDR3 DNA sequence: TGTGCCAGCAGGGTAGGGGGGGCTAGGGTAAATGAGCAGTTCTTC. Protein: CASRVGGARVNEQFF.